Listed below are T cell receptor beta chains from one sample, sequenced in a study of early T cells in non-severe SARS-CoV-2 infection. TCRdb recomputed calls from the 5' RACE reads with MiXCR, one row per CDR3 protein. The sample records 80,000 to 95,000 distinct CDR3 sequences, 14% being singletons. Sequenced sample: whole blood. The receptors were gathered from an adult who was a healthcare worker with PCR-confirmed SARS-CoV-2 infection or an uninfected control (not recorded which). Each CDR3 is given with its conserved first and last residue. A D gene is named only where the DNA matches it firmly.

CASSVQGGTNTEAFF	15	TRBJ1-1	-	TRBV9
CASSAGQGLVNTEAFF	16	TRBJ1-1	TRBD1	TRBV9
CASIPRDRGRNTEAFF	16	TRBJ1-1	TRBD1	TRBV7-8
CASSLAGTGGGGYTF	15	TRBJ1-2	TRBD1	TRBV7-9
CASSVIGVEQYF	12	TRBJ2-7	-	TRBV12-3/TRBV12-4
CASSSVGGETQYF	13	TRBJ2-5	-	TRBV10-2
CASSPGDYSNQPQHF	15	TRBJ1-5	-	TRBV12-3/TRBV12-4
CASGDSQAGGYTF	13	TRBJ1-2	-	TRBV9
CSARRSQGDTGELFF	15	TRBJ2-2	TRBD1	TRBV20-1
CASSAWTAPNYGYTF	15	TRBJ1-2	-	TRBV13
CASSPGLWTSSDTQYF	16	TRBJ2-3	TRBD2	TRBV5-1
CSSVGQGGGNQPQHF	15	TRBJ1-5	TRBD1	TRBV20-1
CASSQGFGGTEAFF	14	TRBJ1-1	-	TRBV4-3
CASSEGALDSPLHF	14	TRBJ1-6	TRBD1	TRBV9
CAISESGVADTQYF	14	TRBJ2-3	-	TRBV10-3
CASRYRNLNTEAFF	14	TRBJ1-1	-	TRBV27
CASSLEVTGELFF	13	TRBJ2-2	-	TRBV5-1
CSARDRTGGFYNEQFF	16	TRBJ2-1	TRBD1	TRBV20-1
CASSLGKEKLFF	12	TRBJ1-4	-	TRBV7-8
CASRGTGGGEKLFF	14	TRBJ1-4	TRBD1	TRBV27
CASSGAGRNSYEQYF	15	TRBJ2-7	-	TRBV28
CASSLGQARYEQYF	14	TRBJ2-7	-	TRBV11-1
CAISALDGYEQYF	13	TRBJ2-7	-	TRBV10-3
CAWTSGTGTYEQYF	14	TRBJ2-7	-	TRBV30
CASSQEHRTGELFF	14	TRBJ2-2	-	TRBV3-1
CSVAHSSGAPNYGYTF	16	TRBJ1-2	-	TRBV29-1
CASSKVKGPVTGELFF	16	TRBJ2-2	-	TRBV6-6
CSARALKGGNYEQYF	15	TRBJ2-7	TRBD1	TRBV20-1
CASSLDSVSPDTQYF	15	TRBJ2-3	-	TRBV12-3/TRBV12-4
CASSAATSGVRNEQFF	16	TRBJ2-1	TRBD2	TRBV7-2
CASSHFRNEQFF	12	TRBJ2-1	-	TRBV11-2
CSARGENTIYF	11	TRBJ1-3	-	TRBV20-1
CSVGESDGYTF	11	TRBJ1-2	-	TRBV29-1
CSVAAAGPGEPQHF	14	TRBJ1-5	-	TRBV29-1
CASSLPAGGSSSYNEQFF	18	TRBJ2-1	TRBD2	TRBV7-9
CASSQETPDTQYF	13	TRBJ2-3	-	TRBV4-1
CASSLWADTQYF	12	TRBJ2-3	-	TRBV7-2
CSVRAGASTDTQYF	14	TRBJ2-3	TRBD2	TRBV29-1
CASNPREMNTEAFF	14	TRBJ1-1	-	TRBV27
CASSFIPSGANVLTF	15	TRBJ2-6	-	TRBV7-3
CSVARTGDEQYF	12	TRBJ2-7	TRBD1	TRBV29-1
CASSEGGGQETQYF	14	TRBJ2-5	-	TRBV5-1
CASSAYTGSPEAFF	14	TRBJ1-1	-	TRBV7-3
CASSSWETQYF	11	TRBJ2-5	-	TRBV7-9
CASSLDQGREQYF	13	TRBJ2-7	-	TRBV11-3
CASSMSFYEQYF	12	TRBJ2-7	-	TRBV28
CASSFYVGGNTGELFF	16	TRBJ2-2	-	TRBV5-1
CASSPDSQETQYF	13	TRBJ2-5	-	TRBV6-2/TRBV6-3